Listed here is a single T cell receptor (beta chain). Assay: immunoSEQ multiplex PCR; the TCRdb copy retains only in-frame clones and omits some. The sample shows 15,000 to 20,000 clones, around 80% of them seen only once. The sample is drawn from a study of blood T cell repertoires in COVID-19. The sequencing sample was made of peripheral blood. The receptor was isolated from a human donor in a cohort sampled during active COVID-19.

CDR3 in DNA: TGTGCCAGCAGTGATGGACAGAGCTCCTACGAGCAGTACTTC. Translated: CASSDGQSSYEQYF. The chain recombines TRBV2 with TRBJ2-7; possibly TRBD1 for D (6 bases). The CDR3 is 14 amino acids. The ends were cut back, 3 bases at V and 0 bases at J, with 9 bases in the middle. Germline V CDR1 and CDR2: SNHLY, FYNNEI.